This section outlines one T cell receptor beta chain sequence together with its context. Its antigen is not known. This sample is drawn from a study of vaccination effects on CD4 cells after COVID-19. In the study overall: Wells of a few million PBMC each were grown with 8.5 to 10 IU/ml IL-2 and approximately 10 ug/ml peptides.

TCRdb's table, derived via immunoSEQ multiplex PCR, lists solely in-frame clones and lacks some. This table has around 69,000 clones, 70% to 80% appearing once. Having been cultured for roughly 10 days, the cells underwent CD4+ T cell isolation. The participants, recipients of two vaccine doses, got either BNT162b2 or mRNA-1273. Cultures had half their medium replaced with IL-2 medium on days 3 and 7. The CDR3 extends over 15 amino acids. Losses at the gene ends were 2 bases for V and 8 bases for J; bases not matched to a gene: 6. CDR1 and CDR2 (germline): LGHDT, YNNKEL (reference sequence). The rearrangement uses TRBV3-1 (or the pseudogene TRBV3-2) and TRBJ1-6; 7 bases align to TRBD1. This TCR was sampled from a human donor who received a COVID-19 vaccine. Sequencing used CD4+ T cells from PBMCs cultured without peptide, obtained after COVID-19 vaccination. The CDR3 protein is CASSQIQGSHSPLHF. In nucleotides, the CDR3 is TGTGCCAGCAGCCAAATACAGGGGTCACATTCACCCCTCCACTTT.